Only a few counts were recorded for the clone carrying this T cell receptor beta chain. The assay was immunoSEQ multiplex PCR, and TCRdb's table has in-frame clones only and misses some. The repertoire includes tens of thousands of clones, 82% of them detected once, and under 25% sits in the top ten. The sample is drawn from a study of a mutant IDH1 vaccine in newly diagnosed glioma. The V gene lost 6 bases and the J gene lost 7 bases, with 7 bases spanning the gap. The CDR3 contains 12 residues. CDR1 and CDR2 (germline): SNHLY, FYNNEI. Time point meaning: baseline, week 1 (first vaccination visit). Stated treatment: pre-vaccination baseline after standard-of-care therapy.

The sequence was collected from a man in his thirties or forties with glioma. This chain joins TRBV2 and TRBJ1-6; D is ambiguous. This specimen consisted of PBMCs, obtained from a glioma patient treated with radiotherapy, temozolomide or both. The CDR3 region has the DNA TGTGCCAGCAGACGACGAAATTCACCCCTCCACTTT. The encoded protein is CASRRRNSPLHF.